The 17 T cell receptor beta chains in this list originate from one sample, sequenced in a study of technical replicates of blood from several donors. The table came from immunoSEQ multiplex PCR; TCRdb's copy has only in-frame clones and leaves some out. The sample carries about 83,000 clones, about 92% recorded once. The sample consisted of T cells isolated from PBMCs. These receptors came from a human donor in good health.

V usage is TRBV12-5 and J usage is TRBJ1-1, with TRBD1 as a possible D gene (5 bases). The CDR3 is made up of 11 amino acids. V was clipped by 9 bases and J by 1 base, with 6 bases between them. Looked up from germline, CDR1 is LGHNT and CDR2 is FRNRAP. The CDR3 bases are TGTGCTAGCCAGGGGAACACTGAAGCTTTCTTT. This encodes CASQGNTEAFF.

The gene calls are TRBV29-1 and TRBJ2-7, with a tentative D call TRBD2 (6 bases). CDR1 is SQVTM and CDR2 is ANQGSEA in the germline V gene. This CDR3 has 14 amino acids. V shed 1 base and J shed 2 bases, with 12 bases lying between them. The CDR3 is CSVEVGTFPYEQYF. The CDR3 DNA reads as TGCAGCGTTGAAGTAGGGACTTTCCCCTACGAGCAGTACTTC.

The chain links TRBV15 to TRBJ2-1; 12 bases are shared with TRBD2. The CDR3 covers 16 residues. CDR1 and CDR2 from the germline V gene are LNHNV and YYDKDF (reference sequence). The ends lost 5 bases at V and 5 bases at J; junction bases unmatched: 7. Written as DNA, the CDR3 is TGTGCCACCAGCCCACGGACTAGCGGGATTCACAATGAGCAGTTCTTC. Its protein is CATSPRTSGIHNEQFF.

The chain carries TRBV7-2 and TRBJ2-5; 10 bases align to TRBD2. J gave up 5 bases and V 5 bases, and 20 bases lay outside the gene matches. The CDR3 sequence is 19 residues long. Germline values: CDR1 SGHTA, CDR2 FQGNSA. CDR3 bases: TGTGCCAGCAGCCGAACTCCTCTACGACTAGCGGGTGCGGGGGAGACCCAGTACTTC. This encodes CASSRTPLRLAGAGETQYF.

J is TRBJ1-6 and V is TRBV6-1; D is possibly TRBD1 (5 bases). Trimming cost V 1 base and J 7 bases, with 11 bases left between them. CDR1 and CDR2 (germline): MNHNS, SASEGT. The CDR3 runs 15 residues. Written as DNA, the CDR3 is TGTGCCAGCAGTGAAGTACCAGGGCGCAATTCACCCCTCCACTTT. As protein: CASSEVPGRNSPLHF.

This clone was found a few times. This CDR3 reads CASRPGEPSTEAFF. Written as DNA, the CDR3 is TGTGCCAGCAGGCCAGGGGAACCCAGCACTGAAGCTTTCTTT. The chain recombines TRBV6-5 with TRBJ1-1; TRBD1 is a possible D gene (6 bases). Trimming took 6 bases from V and 4 from J, leaving 15 bases between them. The germline gives CDR1 MNHEY, CDR2 SVGAGI. The length of the CDR3 is 14 residues.

The chain uses TRBV4-2 and TRBJ2-3; 11 nucleotides match TRBD2. Germline loops: CDR1 LGHNA, CDR2 YNFKEQ. V shed 2 bases, J shed 0 bases, and the junction held 1 base outside the gene matches. The CDR3 covers 16 residues. The CDR3 region has the DNA TGTGCCAGCAGCCAATGGACTAGCGGGAGCACAGATACGCAGTATTTT. Encoded protein: CASSQWTSGSTDTQYF.

The CDR3 sequence: CASSRVRGTEQFF. The CDR3 nucleotides read TGTGCCAGTAGTCGGGTCCGCGGAACTGAGCAGTTCTTC. This rearrangement joins TRBV19 to TRBJ2-1, with D uncertain. The CDR3 has 13 amino acids. The ends were cut back, 5 bases at V and 9 bases at J, with 14 bases in the middle. CDR1 is LNHDA, CDR2 SQIVND, per germline (reference sequence). The full variable domain, completed using reference TRBV19 and TRBJ2-1, is DGGITQSPKYLFRKEGQNVTLSCEQNLNHDAMYWYRQDPGQGLRLIYYSQIVNDFQKGDIAEGYSVSREKKESFPLTVTSAQKNPTAFYLCASSRVRGTEQFFGPGTRLTVL.

The J gene is TRBJ2-7, the V gene TRBV29-1, with TRBD1 matching over 7 bases. Trimming took 3 bases from V and 3 from J; bases not matched to a gene: 5. Germline V gene sequence: CDR1 SQVTM, CDR2 ANQGSEA. The CDR3 has 13 residues. The CDR3 sequence is CSVEQDRSYEQYF. The CDR3 bases are TGCAGCGTTGAGCAGGACAGGAGCTACGAGCAGTACTTC.

The genes are TRBV23-1 and TRBJ1-2; 7 bases map to TRBD1. TRBV23-1 is labeled an ORF, and its function is uncertain. V was pared by 9 bases and J by 2 bases, with 9 bases of the junction left unmatched. This CDR3 contains 14 residues. The CDR3: CARGGRQGNYGYTF. As DNA, the CDR3 is TGCGCCAGAGGGGGTCGACAGGGAAACTATGGCTACACCTTC.

The CDR3 DNA reads as TGTGCCTGGAGTGAAGACAGGGGGCAGTTCGGACCCCAGCATTTT. Amino acid sequence: CAWSEDRGQFGPQHF. The rearrangement joins TRBV30 to TRBJ1-5, with TRBD1 identical over 10 bases. The CDR3 loop spans 15 amino acids. Trimming cost V 1 base and J 10 bases; bases outside gene matches: 10. Germline V gene sequence: CDR1 GTSNPN, CDR2 SVGIG (reference sequence).

The chain recombines TRBV10-3 with TRBJ2-5, with D uncertain. From germline, CDR1 is ENHRY and CDR2 SYGVKD. V dropped 4 bases and J dropped 2 bases, with 8 bases sitting between them. The CDR3 is 13 residues long. This CDR3 is CAISGNKQETQYF. CDR3 in DNA: TGTGCCATCAGTGGAAACAAGCAAGAGACCCAGTACTTC.

The rearrangement joins TRBV28 to TRBJ2-2, with 8 bases identical to TRBD1. This CDR3 region has 14 residues. The junction had 4 bases not matched to a gene; V was cut back by 7 bases and J by 3 bases. Germline CDR1 MDHEN, CDR2 SYDVKM. The chain's CDR3 is CASILQGDTGELFF. As DNA, the CDR3 is TGTGCCAGCATCTTACAGGGGGACACCGGGGAGCTGTTTTTT.

The chain employs TRBV5-1 and TRBJ1-1; D is unclear. Deletions cut 0 bases from V and 3 bases from J, with 6 bases between. From germline, CDR1 is SGHRS and CDR2 YFSETQ. The CDR3 runs 13 residues. CDR3 amino acids: CASSLVGDTEAFF. The DNA of the CDR3 is TGCGCCAGCAGCTTGGTCGGGGACACTGAAGCTTTCTTT.

The chain has TRBV18 and TRBJ1-1; 7 positions agree with TRBD1. Per germline, CDR1 KGHSH and CDR2 LQKENI. The CDR3 totals 13 residues. With V trimmed by 5 bases and J by 3 bases, 3 bases remained unmatched. The CDR3 loop is CASSAGQDTEAFF. In DNA, the CDR3 is TGTGCCAGCTCAGCCGGACAGGACACTGAAGCTTTCTTT.

The chain employs TRBV5-4 and TRBJ1-5, with D unresolved. The CDR3 is 14 amino acids. Deletions cut 4 bases from V and 7 bases from J, with 15 bases between. CDR1 and CDR2 (germline): SGHNT, YYREEE (reference sequence). The CDR3 DNA follows: TGTGCCAGCAGCCAGGAACTATCGGGACAGCCCCAGCATTTT. It yields the protein CASSQELSGQPQHF.

This clone was detected only once. The rearrangement uses TRBV28 and TRBJ1-3; D gene uncertain. The CDR3 runs 14 residues. Germline CDR1 MDHEN, CDR2 SYDVKM. The V gene lost 10 bases and the J gene lost 0 bases, with 13 bases spanning the gap. Here the CDR3 DNA reads TGTGCCACCTTCGGGATGAGCTCTGGAAACACCATATATTTT. As protein: CATFGMSSGNTIYF.